This TCR beta chain derives from a study of T cell responses to AZD1222 COVID-19 vaccine. At the level of the study: Investigators merged groups given second doses at roughly 4 or roughly 12 weeks.

Sequencing was performed with immunoSEQ multiplex PCR; in TCRdb, only in-frame clones are kept and a portion is missing. The sample carries about 160,000 clones, roughly nine tenths recorded once. Points on this clone: The antigen is unknown.

There are 17 residues in the CDR3. General study results and limits: Unmutated variant regions are reportedly the target of nearly half of TCRs that are spike-specific. Vaccine-related CD4 TCRs covered spike, predominating at 160-218 and 743-854.

This clonotype was sampled from an adult in good health. The sample was peripheral blood, taken on day 0 of AZD1222 vaccination. The rearrangement uses TRBV21-1 and TRBJ2-7; no DNA check was done on the table's D call, TRBD2. TRBV21-1 is flagged as a pseudogene. This CDR3 reads CASSKDQAGGSGYEQYV. In DNA form, the CDR3 reads TGTGCCAGCAGCAAAGACCAGGCCGGGGGGTCCGGCTACGAGCAGTACGTC.